These T cell receptor beta chains were read from a single sample in a study of blood T cell repertoires in COVID-19. The table came from immunoSEQ multiplex PCR; TCRdb's copy has only in-frame clones and leaves some out. The repertoire includes about 280,000 clones, 75% to 90% of them detected once, and around 2.9% sits in the top ten. Input material: peripheral blood. The source of these receptors is a woman aged 25 to 39 with active or convalescent COVID-19. Each CDR3 is given with its conserved first and last residue. Clone size is stated in some rows and not others, as once, few, many or a class when expanded.

cdr3_aa: CASRGTSPGNTIYF
j_call: TRBJ1-3
clone_size: .
v_call: TRBV7-2

cdr3_aa: CAISVGRPETEAFF
j_call: TRBJ1-1
clone_size: .
v_call: TRBV10-3

cdr3_aa: CATHGGPKSTDTQYF
j_call: TRBJ2-3
clone_size: .
v_call: TRBV24-1

cdr3_aa: CASSFLAGSNTGELFF
j_call: TRBJ2-2
clone_size: .
v_call: TRBV9

cdr3_aa: CASSEYGTDNEKLFF
j_call: TRBJ1-4
clone_size: .
v_call: TRBV25-1

cdr3_aa: CARKYRDYVQYF
j_call: TRBJ2-3
clone_size: once
v_call: TRBV11-3

cdr3_aa: CASSQEPRGNTGELFF
j_call: TRBJ2-2
clone_size: .
v_call: TRBV4-3

cdr3_aa: CATSAPHRGSNQETQYF
j_call: TRBJ2-5
clone_size: .
v_call: TRBV24-1

cdr3_aa: CASSPGRTQYF
j_call: TRBJ2-5
clone_size: few
v_call: TRBV7-7

cdr3_aa: CASSAQGQETQYF
j_call: TRBJ2-5
clone_size: .
v_call: TRBV2

cdr3_aa: CASSVGTGLYNEQFF
j_call: TRBJ2-1
clone_size: .
v_call: TRBV9

cdr3_aa: CASSSSDRGGNTIYF
j_call: TRBJ1-3
clone_size: .
v_call: TRBV7-2

cdr3_aa: CATSDSGQGANGYTF
j_call: TRBJ1-2
clone_size: .
v_call: TRBV24-1

cdr3_aa: CASSPMDWGDTGELFF
j_call: TRBJ2-2
clone_size: .
v_call: TRBV9

cdr3_aa: CASSLSQTNEKLFF
j_call: TRBJ1-4
clone_size: .
v_call: TRBV7-9

cdr3_aa: CASSLGPSGYEQYF
j_call: TRBJ2-7
clone_size: .
v_call: TRBV7-8

cdr3_aa: CASSYSGGSYGYTF
j_call: TRBJ1-2
clone_size: .
v_call: TRBV6-5

cdr3_aa: CASSLSTGRAGTEAFF
j_call: TRBJ1-1
clone_size: .
v_call: TRBV14

cdr3_aa: CASSTAGYSPLHF
j_call: TRBJ1-6
clone_size: .
v_call: TRBV6-5

cdr3_aa: CASSPPQPLNTEAFF
j_call: TRBJ1-1
clone_size: .
v_call: TRBV7-9

cdr3_aa: CASLTGGVNSPLHF
j_call: TRBJ1-6
clone_size: .
v_call: TRBV28

cdr3_aa: CAWSAIGLTYEQYF
j_call: TRBJ2-7
clone_size: .
v_call: TRBV30

cdr3_aa: CASSKRARGETQYF
j_call: TRBJ2-5
clone_size: .
v_call: TRBV21-1

cdr3_aa: CASRNEGTGNGGYTF
j_call: TRBJ1-2
clone_size: once
v_call: TRBV5-1

cdr3_aa: CASSSGPGYEQYF
j_call: TRBJ2-7
clone_size: .
v_call: TRBV9

cdr3_aa: CASSFSGGEQYF
j_call: TRBJ2-7
clone_size: once
v_call: TRBV27

cdr3_aa: CASSQAGRGASTDTQYF
j_call: TRBJ2-3
clone_size: few
v_call: TRBV4-3

cdr3_aa: CASSRDRVNSPLHF
j_call: TRBJ1-6
clone_size: .
v_call: TRBV18